This T cell receptor (beta chain) emerged from a study of cytomegalovirus exposure and HLA in healthy donors. Notes on the study in general: Further analysis was carried out later, and it showed several of the most significant clusters appearing linked to common viral pathogens. The authors later found TCR association rates varying by HLA locus, with DRB1 most and HLA-C fewest.

Primers included in the PCR were 60 Vbeta and 13 Jbeta primers. Profiled with immunoSEQ multiplex PCR; TCRdb holds only in-frame clones, not every one. Here the sample spans under 200,000 clones, about 82% being singletons. Germline-derived CDR1 and CDR2 are MNHNY and SVGAGI (reference sequence). CDR3 length: 15 residues. V lost 0 bases, J lost 2 bases, and 8 bases lay in between. Comments on this clone: Its antigen is still unknown.

This receptor was taken from a female donor in good health and CMV-seronegative. V and J are TRBV6-6 and TRBJ1-5; D is perhaps TRBD1 (5 bases). The sequencing input was PBMCs. The chain's CDR3 is CASSYSGGGNQPQHF. CDR3 nucleotides: TGTGCCAGCAGTTACTCGGGGGGGGGCAATCAGCCCCAGCATTTT.